This TCR beta chain emerged from a study of neurological immune-mediated disorders. On the study more broadly: Multiple sclerosis patients numbering about 34 comprised around 31 relapsing-remitting and 3 secondary progressive patients.

MiXCR, run by TCRdb on the 5' RACE reads, gives a single entry per CDR3 protein. The sample yields about 70,000 distinct CDR3 sequences, approximately 4.6% seen once. The V gene's germline CDR1 is SGHVS and CDR2 FNYEAQ. V was shortened by 2 bases and J by 9 bases, with 8 bases between the two germline ends. This CDR3 is 12 amino acids long. Ten or more counts support this clonotype. The chain employs TRBV7-6 and TRBJ2-1; D might be TRBD1 (5 bases). Sequences were obtained from PBMCs. The clonotype originates from a woman in her 70s with multiple sclerosis. CDR3 in amino acids: CASSLRGAEQFF. CDR3 DNA: TGTGCCAGCAGCTTAAGGGGTGCTGAGCAGTTCTTC.